This record concerns one T cell receptor (beta chain) sequence. This sample was included in a study of blood T cell repertoires in COVID-19. Germline V gene sequence: CDR1 SGHDN, CDR2 FVKESK. Losses at the gene ends were 3 bases for V and 4 bases for J; bases not matched to a gene: 2. The CDR3 sequence is 15 residues long. Profiled with immunoSEQ multiplex PCR; TCRdb holds only in-frame clones, not every one. The sample records about 530,000 clones, 85% to 90% being singletons. V gene TRBV14 combines with J gene TRBJ2-3; 12 bases line up with TRBD2. The sequence came from a woman aged 45-65 years with COVID-19, enrolled during active disease. The sample consisted of peripheral blood. DNA of the CDR3: TGTGCCAGCAGCCAGACTAGCGGGGGATCAGATACGCAGTATTTT. Its translation: CASSQTSGGSDTQYF.